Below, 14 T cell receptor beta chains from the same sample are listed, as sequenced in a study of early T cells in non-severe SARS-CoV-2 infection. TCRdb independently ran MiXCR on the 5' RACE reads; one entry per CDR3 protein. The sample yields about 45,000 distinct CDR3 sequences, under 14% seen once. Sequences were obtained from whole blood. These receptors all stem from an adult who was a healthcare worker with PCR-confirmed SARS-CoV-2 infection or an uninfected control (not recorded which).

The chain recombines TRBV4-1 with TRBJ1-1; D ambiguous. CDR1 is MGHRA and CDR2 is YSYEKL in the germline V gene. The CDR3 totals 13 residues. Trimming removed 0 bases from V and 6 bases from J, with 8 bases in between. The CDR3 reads CASSQDGRAEAFF. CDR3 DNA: TGCGCCAGCAGCCAAGATGGACGCGCTGAAGCTTTCTTT.

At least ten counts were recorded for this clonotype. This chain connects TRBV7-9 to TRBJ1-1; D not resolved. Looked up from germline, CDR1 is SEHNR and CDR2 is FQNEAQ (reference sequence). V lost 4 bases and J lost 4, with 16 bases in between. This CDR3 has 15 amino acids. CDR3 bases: TGTGCCAGCAGCTCCTCGGCCGGTTTTGGCACTGAAGCTTTCTTT. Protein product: CASSSSAGFGTEAFF. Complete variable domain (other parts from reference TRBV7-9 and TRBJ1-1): DTGVSQNPRHKITKRGQNVTFRCDPISEHNRLYWYRQTLGQGPEFLTYFQNEAQLEKSRLLSDRFSAERPKGSFSTLEIQRTEQGDSAMYLCASSSSAGFGTEAFFGQGTRLTVV.

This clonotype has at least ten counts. CDR3: CASSGLNTEAFF. The CDR3 DNA reads TGTGCCAGCAGTGGACTGAACACTGAAGCTTTCTTT. The J gene is TRBJ1-1, the V gene TRBV12-3 or TRBV12-4; no clear D gene. Deletions cut 5 bases from V and 0 bases from J, with 4 bases between. The length of the CDR3 is 12 residues.

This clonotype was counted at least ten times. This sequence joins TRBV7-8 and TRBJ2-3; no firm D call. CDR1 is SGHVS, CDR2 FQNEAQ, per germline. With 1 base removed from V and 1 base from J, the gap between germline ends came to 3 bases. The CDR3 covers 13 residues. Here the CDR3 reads CASSLEGTDTQYF. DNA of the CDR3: TGTGCCAGCAGCTTAGAGGGCACAGATACGCAGTATTTT.

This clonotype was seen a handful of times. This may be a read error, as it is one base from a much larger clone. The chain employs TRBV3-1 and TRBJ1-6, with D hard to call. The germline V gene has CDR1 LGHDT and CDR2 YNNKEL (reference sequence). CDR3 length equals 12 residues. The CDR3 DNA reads TGTGTCAGCTGCCGAGGGTTCTCACCCCTCCACTTT. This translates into CVSCRGFSPLHF. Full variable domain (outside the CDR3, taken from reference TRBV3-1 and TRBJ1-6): DTAVSQTPKYLVTQMGNDKSIKCEQNLGHDTMYWYKQDSKKFLKIMFSYNNKELIINETVPNRFSPKSPDKAHLNLHINSLELGDSAVYFCVSCRGFSPLHFGNGTRLTVT.

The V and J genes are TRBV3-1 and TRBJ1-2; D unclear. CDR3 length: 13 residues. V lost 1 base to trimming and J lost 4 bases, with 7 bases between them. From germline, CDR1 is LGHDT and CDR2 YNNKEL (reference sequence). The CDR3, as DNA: TGTGCCAGCAGCCAAGGACCGACCTATGGCTACACCTTC. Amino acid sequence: CASSQGPTYGYTF.

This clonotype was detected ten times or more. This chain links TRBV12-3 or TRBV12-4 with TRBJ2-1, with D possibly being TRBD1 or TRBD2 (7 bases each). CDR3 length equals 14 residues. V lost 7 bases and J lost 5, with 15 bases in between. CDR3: CASIQGDYHNEQFF. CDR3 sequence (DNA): TGTGCCAGCATTCAGGGGGACTACCACAATGAGCAGTTCTTC.

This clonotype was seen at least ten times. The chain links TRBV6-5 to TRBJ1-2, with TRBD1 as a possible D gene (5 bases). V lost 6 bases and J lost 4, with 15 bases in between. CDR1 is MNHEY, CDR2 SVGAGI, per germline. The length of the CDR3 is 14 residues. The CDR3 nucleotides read TGTGCCAGCAGGTCTCGGGACTCGGGCTATGGCTACACCTTC. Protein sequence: CASRSRDSGYGYTF.

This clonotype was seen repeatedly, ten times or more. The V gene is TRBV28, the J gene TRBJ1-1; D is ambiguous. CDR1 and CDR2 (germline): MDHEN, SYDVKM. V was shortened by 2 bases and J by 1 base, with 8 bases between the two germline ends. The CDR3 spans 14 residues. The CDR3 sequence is CASSLISKNTEAFF. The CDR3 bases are TGTGCCAGCAGTTTAATTTCAAAGAACACTGAAGCTTTCTTT.

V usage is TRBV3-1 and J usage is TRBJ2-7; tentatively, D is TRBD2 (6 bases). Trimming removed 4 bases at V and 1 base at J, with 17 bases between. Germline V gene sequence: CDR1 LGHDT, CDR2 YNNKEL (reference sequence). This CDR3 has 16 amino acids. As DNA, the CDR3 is TGTGCCAGCAGCCTAAAACCGGGACTTCGATCCTACGAGCAGTACTTC. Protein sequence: CASSLKPGLRSYEQYF.

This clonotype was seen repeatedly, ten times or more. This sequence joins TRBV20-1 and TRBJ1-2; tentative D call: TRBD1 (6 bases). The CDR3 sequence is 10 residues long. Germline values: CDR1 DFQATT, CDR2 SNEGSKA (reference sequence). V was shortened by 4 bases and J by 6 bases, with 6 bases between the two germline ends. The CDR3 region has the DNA TGCAGTGCTAACAGGGATGGCTACACCTTC. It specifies CSANRDGYTF.

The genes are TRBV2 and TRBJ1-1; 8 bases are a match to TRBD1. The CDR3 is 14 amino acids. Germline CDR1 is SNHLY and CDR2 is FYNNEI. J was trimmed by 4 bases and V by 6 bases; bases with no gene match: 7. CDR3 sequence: CASSLRGPSTEAFF. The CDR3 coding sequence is TGTGCCAGCAGCCTCAGGGGGCCGAGCACTGAAGCTTTCTTT.

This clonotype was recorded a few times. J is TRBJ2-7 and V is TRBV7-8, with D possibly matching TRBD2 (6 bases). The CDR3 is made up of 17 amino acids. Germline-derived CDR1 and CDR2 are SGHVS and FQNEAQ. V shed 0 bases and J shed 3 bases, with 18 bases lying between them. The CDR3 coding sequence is TGTGCCAGCAGCTTAGCGTCGGGGGACGTCGGATACTACGAGCAGTACTTC. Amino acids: CASSLASGDVGYYEQYF.

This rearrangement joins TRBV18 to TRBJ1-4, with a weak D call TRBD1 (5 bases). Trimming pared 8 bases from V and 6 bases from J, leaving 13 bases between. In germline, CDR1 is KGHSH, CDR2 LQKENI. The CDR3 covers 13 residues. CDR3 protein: CASAQGSDEKLFF. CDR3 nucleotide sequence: TGTGCCAGCGCCCAGGGTTCGGATGAAAAACTGTTTTTT.